This T cell receptor beta chain was obtained from a study of T-cell memory formation after mild COVID-19. About the research overall: Each donor largely had its own TCR clusters.

The table lists this clonotype with many counts. The antigen is unknown. TCRdb reprocessed the 5' RACE reads with MiXCR, giving one entry per CDR3 protein. Among around 300,000 distinct CDR3 sequences, roughly 13% were seen once, and the ten largest hold 22%. Study-level results: In second-wave clones peaking day 37, SARS-CoV-2 specificity remained unconfirmed. Largely, contracting CD4+ clones fell within CM and EM, and contracting CD8+ clones within EMRA. Contracting clones, day 15 to 85, had balanced CD4/CD8, and later expanders favored CD4+.

The TCR comes from a man between 18 and 29 years old who had mild COVID-19 (a few samples of this study predate the infection). Cell type and time point are not known. Input material: PBMCs or a T cell subset sorted from them (not recorded which).

CDR3: CASSLFSGGHYNEQFF. In DNA form, the CDR3 reads TGTGCCAGCAGCCTCTTCAGCGGGGGGCATTACAATGAGCAGTTCTTC. This chain links TRBV14 with TRBJ2-1; 9 positions agree with TRBD2. Germline CDR1 SGHDN, CDR2 FVKESK. The CDR3 sequence is 16 residues long. J gave up 4 bases and V 4 bases, and 8 bases lay outside the gene matches.